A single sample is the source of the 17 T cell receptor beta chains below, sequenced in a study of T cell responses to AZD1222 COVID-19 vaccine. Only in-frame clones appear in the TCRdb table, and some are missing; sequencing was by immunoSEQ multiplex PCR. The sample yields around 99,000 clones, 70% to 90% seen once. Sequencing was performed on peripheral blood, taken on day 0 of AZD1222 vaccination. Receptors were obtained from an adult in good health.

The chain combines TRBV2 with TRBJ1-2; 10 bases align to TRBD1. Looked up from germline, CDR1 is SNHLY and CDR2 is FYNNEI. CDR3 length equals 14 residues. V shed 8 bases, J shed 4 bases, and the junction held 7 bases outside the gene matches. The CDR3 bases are TGTGCCAGCCGCCCGGGACAGGGGACCTATGGCTACACCTTC. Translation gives CASRPGQGTYGYTF.

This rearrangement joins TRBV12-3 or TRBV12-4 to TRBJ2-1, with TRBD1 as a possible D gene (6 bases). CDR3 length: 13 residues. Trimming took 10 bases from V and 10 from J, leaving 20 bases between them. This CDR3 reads CATHRAYNEEQFF. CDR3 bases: TGTGCCACCCACAGGGCTTACAATGAAGAGCAGTTCTTC.

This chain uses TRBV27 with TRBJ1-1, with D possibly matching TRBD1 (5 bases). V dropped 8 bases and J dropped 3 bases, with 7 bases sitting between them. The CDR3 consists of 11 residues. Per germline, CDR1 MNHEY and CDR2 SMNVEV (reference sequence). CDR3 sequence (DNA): TGTGCCAGCCAGGGTTACACTGAAGCTTTCTTT. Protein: CASQGYTEAFF.

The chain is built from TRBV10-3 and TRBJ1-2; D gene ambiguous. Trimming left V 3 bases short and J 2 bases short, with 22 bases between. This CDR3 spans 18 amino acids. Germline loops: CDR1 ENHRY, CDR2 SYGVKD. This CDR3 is CAISDTPGGSLKNYGYTF. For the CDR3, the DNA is TGTGCCATCAGTGATACCCCTGGAGGGAGCCTGAAGAACTATGGCTACACCTTC.

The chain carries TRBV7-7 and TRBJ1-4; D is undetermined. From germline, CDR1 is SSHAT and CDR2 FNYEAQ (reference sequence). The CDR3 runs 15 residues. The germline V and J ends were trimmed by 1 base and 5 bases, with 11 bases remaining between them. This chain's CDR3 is CASSLGLGANEKLFF. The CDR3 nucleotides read TGTGCCAGCAGCTTAGGGTTGGGCGCGAATGAAAAACTGTTTTTT.

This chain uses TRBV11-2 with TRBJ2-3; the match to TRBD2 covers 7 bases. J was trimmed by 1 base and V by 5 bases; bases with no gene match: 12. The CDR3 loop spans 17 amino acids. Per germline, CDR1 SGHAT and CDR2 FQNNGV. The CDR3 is CASSLPQVAGGTDTQYF. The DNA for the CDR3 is TGTGCCAGCAGCCTTCCGCAAGTTGCGGGGGGCACAGATACGCAGTATTTT.

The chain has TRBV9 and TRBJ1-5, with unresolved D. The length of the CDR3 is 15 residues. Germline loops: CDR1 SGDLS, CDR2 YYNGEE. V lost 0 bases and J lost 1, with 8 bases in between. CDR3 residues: CASSVGVESNQPQHF. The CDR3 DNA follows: TGTGCCAGCAGCGTAGGGGTTGAGAGCAATCAGCCCCAGCATTTT.

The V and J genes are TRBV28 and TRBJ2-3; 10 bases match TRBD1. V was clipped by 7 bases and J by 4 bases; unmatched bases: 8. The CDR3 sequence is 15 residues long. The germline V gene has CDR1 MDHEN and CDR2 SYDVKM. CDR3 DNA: TGTGCCAGCACCCGACAGGGGGCGCACGCAGATACGCAGTATTTT. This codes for CASTRQGAHADTQYF.

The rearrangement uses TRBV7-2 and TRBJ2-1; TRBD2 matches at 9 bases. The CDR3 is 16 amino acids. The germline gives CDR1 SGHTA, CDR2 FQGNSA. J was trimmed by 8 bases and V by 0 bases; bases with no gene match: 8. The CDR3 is CASSLAWRGGQDEQFF. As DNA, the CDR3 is TGTGCCAGCAGCTTAGCGTGGCGGGGGGGTCAAGATGAGCAGTTCTTC.

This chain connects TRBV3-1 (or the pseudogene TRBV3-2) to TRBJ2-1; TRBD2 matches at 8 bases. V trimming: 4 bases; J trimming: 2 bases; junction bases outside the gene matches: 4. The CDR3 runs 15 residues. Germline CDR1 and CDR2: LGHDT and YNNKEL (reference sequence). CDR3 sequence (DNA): TGTGCCAGCAGCCGTCTAGCGGGCCCCTACAATGAGCAGTTCTTC. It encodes CASSRLAGPYNEQFF.

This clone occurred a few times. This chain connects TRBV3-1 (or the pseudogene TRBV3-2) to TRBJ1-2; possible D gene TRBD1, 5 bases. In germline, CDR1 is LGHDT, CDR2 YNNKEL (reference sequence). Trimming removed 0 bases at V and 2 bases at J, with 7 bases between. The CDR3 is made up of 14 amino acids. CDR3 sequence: CASSQDRVNYGYTF. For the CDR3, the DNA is TGTGCCAGCAGCCAAGACAGGGTGAACTATGGCTACACCTTC.

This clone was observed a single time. The CDR3 sequence is CASSLVANVLTF. DNA of the CDR3: TGTGCCAGCAGCTTAGTTGCCAACGTCCTGACTTTC. The V call is TRBV7-2, the J call TRBJ2-6; D unclear. This CDR3 contains 12 residues. CDR1 SGHTA and CDR2 FQGNSA come from the germline V gene. V lost 1 base, J lost 7 bases, and 2 bases lay in between.

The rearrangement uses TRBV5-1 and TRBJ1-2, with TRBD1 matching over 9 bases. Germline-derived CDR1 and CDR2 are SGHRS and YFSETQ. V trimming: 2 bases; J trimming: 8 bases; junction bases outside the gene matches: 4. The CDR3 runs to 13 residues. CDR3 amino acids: CASSFTGGEGYTF. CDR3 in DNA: TGCGCCAGCAGCTTCACAGGGGGCGAAGGCTACACCTTC.

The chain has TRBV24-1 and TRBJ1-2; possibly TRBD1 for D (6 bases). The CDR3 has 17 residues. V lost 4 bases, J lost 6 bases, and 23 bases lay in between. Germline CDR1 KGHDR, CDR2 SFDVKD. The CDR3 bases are TGTGCCACCAGTGACTCCACTCCCGGGACATGGATGGATGGCTACACCTTC. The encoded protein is CATSDSTPGTWMDGYTF.

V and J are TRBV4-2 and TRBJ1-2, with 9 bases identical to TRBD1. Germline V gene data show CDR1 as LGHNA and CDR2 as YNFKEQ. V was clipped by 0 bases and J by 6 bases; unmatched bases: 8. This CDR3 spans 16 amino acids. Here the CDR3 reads CASSQEGPGQGNGYTF. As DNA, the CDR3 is TGTGCCAGCAGCCAAGAGGGGCCGGGACAGGGAAATGGCTACACCTTC.

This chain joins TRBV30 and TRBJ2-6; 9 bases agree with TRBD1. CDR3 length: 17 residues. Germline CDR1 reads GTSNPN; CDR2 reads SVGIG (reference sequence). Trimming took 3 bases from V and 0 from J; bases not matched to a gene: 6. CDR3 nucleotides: TGTGCCTGGAGGAGGGACAGGGCCCTCTCTGGGGCCAACGTCCTGACTTTC. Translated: CAWRRDRALSGANVLTF.

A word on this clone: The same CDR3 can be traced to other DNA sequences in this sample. CDR3 protein: CASSPGQGAYEQYF. DNA for the CDR3: TGTGCCAGCAGCCCAGGACAGGGGGCCTACGAGCAGTACTTC. The chain joins TRBV9 to TRBJ2-7, with 10 bases matching TRBD1. This CDR3 has 14 residues. CDR1 is SGDLS, CDR2 YYNGEE, per germline. The V gene end was trimmed by 4 bases and the J gene end by 2 bases; junction bases not matched to a gene: 3.